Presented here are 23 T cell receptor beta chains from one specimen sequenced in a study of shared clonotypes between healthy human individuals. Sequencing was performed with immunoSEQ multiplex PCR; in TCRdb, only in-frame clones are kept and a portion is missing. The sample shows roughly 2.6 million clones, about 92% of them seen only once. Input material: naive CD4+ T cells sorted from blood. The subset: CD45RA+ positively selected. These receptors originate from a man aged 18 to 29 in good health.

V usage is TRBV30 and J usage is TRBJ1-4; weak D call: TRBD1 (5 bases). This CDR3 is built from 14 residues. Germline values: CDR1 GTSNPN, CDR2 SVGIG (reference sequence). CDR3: CAHGEWGSGEKLFF. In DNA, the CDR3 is TGTGCACACGGAGAGTGGGGGTCTGGTGAAAAACTGTTTTTT.

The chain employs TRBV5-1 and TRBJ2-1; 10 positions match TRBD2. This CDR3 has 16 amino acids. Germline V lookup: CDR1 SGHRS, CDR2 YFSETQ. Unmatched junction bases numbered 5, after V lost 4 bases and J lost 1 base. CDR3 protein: CASSLSGGVSYNEQFF. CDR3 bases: TGCGCCAGCAGCCTGAGCGGGGGGGTGTCCTACAATGAGCAGTTCTTC.

The CDR3 loop reads CATNMGLNTEAFF. CDR3 nucleotide sequence: TGTGCCACTAATATGGGGTTGAACACTGAAGCTTTCTTT. The chain links TRBV10-3 to TRBJ1-1; D ambiguous. CDR1 ENHRY and CDR2 SYGVKD come from the germline V gene. The CDR3 loop spans 13 amino acids. V shed 10 bases and J shed 0 bases, with 12 bases lying between them.

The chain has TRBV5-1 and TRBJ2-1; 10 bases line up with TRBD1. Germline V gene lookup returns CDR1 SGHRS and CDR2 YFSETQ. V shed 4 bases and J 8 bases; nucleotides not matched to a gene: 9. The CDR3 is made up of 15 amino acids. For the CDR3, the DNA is TGCGCCAGCAGCCAAGACAGGGGGCAGGTGGATGAGCAGTTCTTC. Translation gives CASSQDRGQVDEQFF.

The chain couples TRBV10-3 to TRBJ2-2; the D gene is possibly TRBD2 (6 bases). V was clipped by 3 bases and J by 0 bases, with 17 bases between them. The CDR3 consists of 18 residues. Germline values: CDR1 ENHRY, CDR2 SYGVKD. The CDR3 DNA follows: TGTGCCATCAGTGACCGACCTTCTAGCGTTACGAACACCGGGGAGCTGTTTTTT. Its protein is CAISDRPSSVTNTGELFF.

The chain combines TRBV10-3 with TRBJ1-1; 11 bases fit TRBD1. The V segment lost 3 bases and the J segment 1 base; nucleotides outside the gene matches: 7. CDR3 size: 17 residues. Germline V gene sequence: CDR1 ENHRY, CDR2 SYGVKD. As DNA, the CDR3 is TGTGCCATCAGTGAAGGACAGGGGGCTAATACGAACACTGAAGCTTTCTTT. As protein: CAISEGQGANTNTEAFF.

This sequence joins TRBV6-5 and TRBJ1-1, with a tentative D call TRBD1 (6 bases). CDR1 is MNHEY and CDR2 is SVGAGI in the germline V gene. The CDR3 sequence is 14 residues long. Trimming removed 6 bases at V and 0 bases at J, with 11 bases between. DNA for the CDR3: TGTGCCAGCAGAACGACAGGTCTGAACACTGAAGCTTTCTTT. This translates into CASRTTGLNTEAFF.

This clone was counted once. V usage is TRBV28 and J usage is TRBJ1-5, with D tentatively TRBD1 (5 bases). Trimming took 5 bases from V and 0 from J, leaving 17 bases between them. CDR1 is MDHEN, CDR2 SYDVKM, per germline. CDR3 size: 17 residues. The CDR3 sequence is CASSTLVGDYSNQPQHF. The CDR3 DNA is TGTGCCAGCAGTACCCTGGTGGGGGACTATAGCAATCAGCCCCAGCATTTT. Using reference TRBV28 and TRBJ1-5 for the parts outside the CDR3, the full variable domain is DVKVTQSSRYLVKRTGEKVFLECVQDMDHENMFWYRQDPGLGLRLIYFSYDVKMKEKGDIPEGYSVSREKKERFSLILESASTNQTSMYLCASSTLVGDYSNQPQHFGDGTRLSIL.

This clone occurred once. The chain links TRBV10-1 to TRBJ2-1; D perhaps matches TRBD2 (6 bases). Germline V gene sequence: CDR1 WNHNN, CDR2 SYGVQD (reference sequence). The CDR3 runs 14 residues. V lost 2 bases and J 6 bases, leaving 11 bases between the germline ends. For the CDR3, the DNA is TGCGCCAGCAGTGAGAGCGGGCCTCCCAATGAGCAGTTCTTC. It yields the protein CASSESGPPNEQFF.

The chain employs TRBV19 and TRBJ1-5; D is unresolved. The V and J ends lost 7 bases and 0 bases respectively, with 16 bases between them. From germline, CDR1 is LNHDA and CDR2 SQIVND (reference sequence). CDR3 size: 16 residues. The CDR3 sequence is CASNQYTLYSNQPQHF. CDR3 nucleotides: TGTGCCAGTAATCAATACACCCTCTATAGCAATCAGCCCCAGCATTTT.

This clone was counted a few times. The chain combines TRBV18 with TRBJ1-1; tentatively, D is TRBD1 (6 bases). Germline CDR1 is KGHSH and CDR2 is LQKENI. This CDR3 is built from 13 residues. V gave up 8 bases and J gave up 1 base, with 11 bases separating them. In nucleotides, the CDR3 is TGTGCCAGCACGATGGACAGGAACACTGAAGCTTTCTTT. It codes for CASTMDRNTEAFF. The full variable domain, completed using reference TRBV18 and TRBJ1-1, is NAGVMQNPRHLVRRRGQEARLRCSPMKGHSHVYWYRQLPEEGLKFMVYLQKENIIDESGMPKERFSAEFPKEGPSILRIQQVVRGDSAAYFCASTMDRNTEAFFGQGTRLTVV.

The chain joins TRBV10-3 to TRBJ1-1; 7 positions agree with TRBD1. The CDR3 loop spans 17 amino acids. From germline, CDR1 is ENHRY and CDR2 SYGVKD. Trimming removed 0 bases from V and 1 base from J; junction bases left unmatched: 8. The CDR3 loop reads CAISESGGQITNTEAFF. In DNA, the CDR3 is TGTGCCATCAGTGAGTCGGGGGGACAGATAACGAACACTGAAGCTTTCTTT.

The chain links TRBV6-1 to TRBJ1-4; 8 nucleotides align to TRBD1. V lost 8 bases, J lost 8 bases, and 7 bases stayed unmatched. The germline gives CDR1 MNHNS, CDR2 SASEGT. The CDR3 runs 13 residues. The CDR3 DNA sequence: TGTGCCAGCCGACAGGGGTTAGAGGAAAAACTGTTTTTT. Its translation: CASRQGLEEKLFF.

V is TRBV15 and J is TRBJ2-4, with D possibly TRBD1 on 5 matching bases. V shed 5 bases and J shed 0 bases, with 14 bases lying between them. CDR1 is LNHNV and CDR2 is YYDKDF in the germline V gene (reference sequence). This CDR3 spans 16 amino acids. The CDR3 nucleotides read TGTGCCACCAGCGGCAGGGATGCTCTAGCCAAAAACATTCAGTACTTC. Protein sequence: CATSGRDALAKNIQYF.

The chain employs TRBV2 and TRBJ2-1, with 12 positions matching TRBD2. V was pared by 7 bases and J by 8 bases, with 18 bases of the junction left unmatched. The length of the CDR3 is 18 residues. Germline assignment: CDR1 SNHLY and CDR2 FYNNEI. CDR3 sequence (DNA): TGTGCCAGCAAACCCGGACTAGCGGGGAATACCGTATTCGATGAGCAGTTCTTC. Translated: CASKPGLAGNTVFDEQFF.

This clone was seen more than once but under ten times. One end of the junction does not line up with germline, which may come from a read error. The chain's CDR3 is CASSSGAGGTAGEQFF. As DNA, the CDR3 is TGTGCTAGCAGCTCCGGAGCGGGGGGTACAGCAGGGGAGCAGTTCTTC. The V and J genes are TRBV7-7 and TRBJ2-1, with 9 bases fitting TRBD2. The germline gives CDR1 SSHAT, CDR2 FNYEAQ (reference sequence). CDR3 size: 16 residues.

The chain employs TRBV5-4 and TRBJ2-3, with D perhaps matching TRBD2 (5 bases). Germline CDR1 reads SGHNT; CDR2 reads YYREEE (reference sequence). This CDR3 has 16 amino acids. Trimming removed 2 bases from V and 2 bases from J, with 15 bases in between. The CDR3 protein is CASSFAVRETTDTQYF. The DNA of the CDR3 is TGTGCCAGCAGCTTCGCGGTACGGGAAACCACAGATACGCAGTATTTT.

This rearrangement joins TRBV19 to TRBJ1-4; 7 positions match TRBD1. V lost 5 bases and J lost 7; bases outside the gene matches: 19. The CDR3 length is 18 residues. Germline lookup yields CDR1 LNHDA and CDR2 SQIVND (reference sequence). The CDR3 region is CASSLRPGEGALTEKLFF. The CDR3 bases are TGTGCCAGTAGTCTACGCCCAGGGGAGGGGGCCTTGACTGAAAAACTGTTTTTT.

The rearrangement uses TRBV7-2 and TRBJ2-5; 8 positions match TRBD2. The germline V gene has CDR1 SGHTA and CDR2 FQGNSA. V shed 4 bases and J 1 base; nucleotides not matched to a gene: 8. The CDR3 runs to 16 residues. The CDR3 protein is CASSSISGTAQETQYF. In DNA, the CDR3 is TGTGCCAGCAGCTCAATTAGCGGGACCGCCCAAGAGACCCAGTACTTC.

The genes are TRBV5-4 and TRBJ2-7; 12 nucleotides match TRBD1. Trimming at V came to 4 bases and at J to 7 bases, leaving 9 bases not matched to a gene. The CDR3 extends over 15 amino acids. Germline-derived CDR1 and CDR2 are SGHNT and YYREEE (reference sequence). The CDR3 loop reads CASSDTGQGAWEQYF. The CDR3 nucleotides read TGTGCCAGCAGCGATACGGGACAGGGGGCATGGGAGCAGTACTTC.

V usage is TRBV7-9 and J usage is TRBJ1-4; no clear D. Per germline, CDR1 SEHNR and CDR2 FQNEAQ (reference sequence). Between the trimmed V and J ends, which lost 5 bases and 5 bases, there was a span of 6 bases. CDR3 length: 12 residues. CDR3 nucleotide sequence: TGTGCCAGCAGCGTCCGGAATGAAAAACTGTTTTTT. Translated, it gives CASSVRNEKLFF.

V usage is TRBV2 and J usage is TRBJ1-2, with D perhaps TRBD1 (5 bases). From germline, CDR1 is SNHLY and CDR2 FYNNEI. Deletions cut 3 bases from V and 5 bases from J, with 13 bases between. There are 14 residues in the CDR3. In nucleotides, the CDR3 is TGTGCCAGCAGTGACAGGGCAGGACCTTATGGCTACACCTTC. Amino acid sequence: CASSDRAGPYGYTF.

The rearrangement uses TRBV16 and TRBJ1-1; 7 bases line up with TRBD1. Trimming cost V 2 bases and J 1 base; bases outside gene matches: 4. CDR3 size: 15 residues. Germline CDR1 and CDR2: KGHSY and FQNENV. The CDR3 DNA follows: TGTGCCAGCAGCCAACGGGACAGAGCGAACACTGAAGCTTTCTTT. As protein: CASSQRDRANTEAFF.